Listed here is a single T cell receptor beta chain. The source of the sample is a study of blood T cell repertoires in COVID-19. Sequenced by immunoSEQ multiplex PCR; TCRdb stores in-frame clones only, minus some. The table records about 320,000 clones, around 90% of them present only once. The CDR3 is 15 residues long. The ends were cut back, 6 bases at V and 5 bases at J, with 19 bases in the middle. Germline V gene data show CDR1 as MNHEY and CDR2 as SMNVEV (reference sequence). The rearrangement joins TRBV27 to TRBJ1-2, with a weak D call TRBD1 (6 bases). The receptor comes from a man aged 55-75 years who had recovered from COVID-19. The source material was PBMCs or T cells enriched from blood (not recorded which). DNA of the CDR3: TGTGCCAGCAGGAGAGCATCGACAGGTTCATATGGCTACACCTTC. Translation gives CASRRASTGSYGYTF.